The clone carrying this T cell receptor (beta chain) was seen more than once but under ten times. Its specificity is not known. The data were taken from a study of identical twins. Study observations and caveats: Zero-insertion findings could be partly confounded by invariant cells (MAIT and iNKT cells). Whereas memory repertoires showed no such difference, abundant cord blood beta clonotypes carried fewer insertions.

MiXCR, applied by TCRdb to the 5' RACE reads, yields one record per CDR3 protein. The sample lists about 900,000 distinct CDR3 sequences, 10% to 15% occurring once. Germline CDR1 is SGHAT and CDR2 is FQNNGV. The CDR3 length is 18 residues. V lost 4 bases and J lost 0, with 20 bases in between. The sample also formed part of further work on yellow fever vaccine responses in identical twins.

The J gene is TRBJ2-3, the V gene TRBV11-2; D remains ambiguous. The source of this sequence is a woman between 18 and 30 years old in good health. Sequenced material: PBMCs. The CDR3 sequence is CASSSRLATRSSTDTQYF. The CDR3 DNA reads TGTGCCAGCAGCTCCCGGCTGGCCACCCGATCTAGCACAGATACGCAGTATTTT.